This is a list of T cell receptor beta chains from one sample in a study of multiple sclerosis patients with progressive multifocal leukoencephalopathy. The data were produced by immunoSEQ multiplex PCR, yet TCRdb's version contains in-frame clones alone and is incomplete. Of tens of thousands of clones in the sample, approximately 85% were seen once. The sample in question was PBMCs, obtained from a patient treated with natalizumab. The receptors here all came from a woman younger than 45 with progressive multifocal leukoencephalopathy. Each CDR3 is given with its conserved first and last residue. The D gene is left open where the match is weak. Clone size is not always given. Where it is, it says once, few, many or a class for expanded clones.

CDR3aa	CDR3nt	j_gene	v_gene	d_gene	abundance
CASSPGGGTDTQYF	TGTGCCAGCAGTCCTGGGGGGGGCACAGATACGCAGTATTTT	TRBJ2-3	TRBV5-4	TRBD2	few
CASSLRPGHSYEQYF	TGTGCCAGCAGCCTTCGTCCGGGACACTCCTACGAGCAGTACTTC	TRBJ2-7	TRBV7-9	NA	NA
CASRAQGGYTF	TGTGCCAGCAGAGCCCAAGGGGGCTACACCTTC	TRBJ1-2	TRBV6-5	NA	NA
CASSSGVSGGSYNEQFF	TGCGCCAGCAGTTCCGGGGTCAGCGGCGGCTCCTACAATGAGCAGTTCTTC	TRBJ2-1	TRBV5-1	NA	NA
CASSVVPIANEQFF	TGTGCCAGCAGCGTAGTGCCCATAGCCAATGAGCAGTTCTTC	TRBJ2-1	TRBV9	NA	NA
CAISPGLAGGNNEQFF	TGTGCCATCAGTCCGGGACTAGCGGGGGGTAACAATGAGCAGTTCTTC	TRBJ2-1	TRBV10-3	TRBD2	NA
CASSPATGGETQYF	TGTGCCAGCAGCCCCGCCACAGGGGGAGAGACCCAGTACTTC	TRBJ2-5	TRBV5-6	TRBD1	few
CASSSDNTGELFF	TGTGCCAGCAGCTCCGACAACACCGGGGAGCTGTTTTTT	TRBJ2-2	TRBV7-3	NA	NA
CASSPGLAGEDTQYF	TGTGCCAGCAGCCCCGGACTAGCGGGAGAGGATACGCAGTATTTT	TRBJ2-3	TRBV11-3	TRBD2	NA
CASSLVVAEAFF	TGTGCCAGCAGCTTAGTGGTAGCTGAAGCTTTCTTT	TRBJ1-1	TRBV7-9	NA	NA
CATTLAASTDTQYF	TGTGCCACCACACTAGCAGCTAGCACAGATACGCAGTATTTT	TRBJ2-3	TRBV10-3	NA	NA
CASAKSGSEQFF	TGCGCCAGCGCCAAGAGCGGGAGTGAGCAGTTCTTC	TRBJ2-1	TRBV5-1	TRBD2	NA
CASSYAGQGRTDTQYF	TGTGCCAGCAGCTACGCCGGACAGGGGCGCACAGATACGCAGTATTTT	TRBJ2-3	TRBV6-6	TRBD1	NA
CASRPPSGGPYEQYF	TGTGCCAGCAGACCTCCTAGCGGGGGCCCCTACGAGCAGTACTTC	TRBJ2-7	TRBV13	TRBD2	NA
CASSRDGRLVGSGNTIYF	TGCGCCAGCAGCCGGGACGGTCGTCTAGTAGGCTCTGGAAACACCATATATTTT	TRBJ1-3	TRBV5-1	NA	NA
CAYQQGNTEAFF	TGTGCCTATCAACAGGGGAACACTGAAGCTTTCTTT	TRBJ1-1	TRBV30	NA	NA
CASSSPWQDAGNTIYF	TGTGCCAGCAGCTCCCCGTGGCAGGATGCTGGAAACACCATATATTTT	TRBJ1-3	TRBV7-2	NA	NA
CASSEYFHSGSPLHF	TGTGCCAGCAGTGAATACTTTCACAGCGGATCACCCCTCCACTTT	TRBJ1-6	TRBV6-1	NA	NA
CSVESGTGGADTQYF	TGCAGCGTTGAATCCGGGACAGGGGGGGCAGATACGCAGTATTTT	TRBJ2-3	TRBV29-1	TRBD1	NA